A single sample is the source of the 9 T cell receptor beta chains below, sequenced in a study of blood T cells in healthy people across ages. The authors ran a second PCR of about 7 to 11 cycles using a sample-barcoded 5' primer and a J-beta primer mix. TCRdb reprocessed the 5' RACE reads via MiXCR and lists one record per CDR3 protein. This sample has hundreds of thousands of distinct CDR3 sequences, with approximately 40% found just once. Sequences were obtained from blood. The origin of the receptors is a man older than 75 in good health.

There are a few counts of this clonotype. The CDR3 nucleotides read TGCGCCAGCAGTGAGTCGACCGGGCGAGTGAATGAGCAGTTCTTC. Amino acids: CASSESTGRVNEQFF. The V and J genes are TRBV10-2 and TRBJ2-1; no definite D call. Per germline, CDR1 WSHSY and CDR2 SAAADI. CDR3 size: 15 residues. Trimming removed 0 bases from V and 7 bases from J, with 13 bases in between.

The chain combines TRBV27 with TRBJ2-1, with D perhaps being TRBD1 or TRBD2 (6 bases each). Germline V gene lookup returns CDR1 MNHEY and CDR2 SMNVEV (reference sequence). The CDR3 contains 16 residues. V shed 6 bases and J shed 3 bases, with 18 bases lying between them. The CDR3 protein is CASSPLEGGFYNEQFF. The DNA for the CDR3 is TGTGCCAGCAGCCCGTTAGAGGGGGGTTTCTACAATGAGCAGTTCTTC.

The rearrangement uses TRBV2 and TRBJ2-7; TRBD1 or TRBD2 may be the D gene (5 bases each). Germline CDR1 is SNHLY and CDR2 is FYNNEI. Deletions cut 3 bases from V and 2 bases from J, with 17 bases between. The CDR3 sequence is 16 residues long. CDR3 protein: CASSEQSGTVAYEQYF. For the CDR3, the DNA is TGTGCCAGCAGTGAGCAGTCCGGGACCGTAGCCTACGAGCAGTACTTC.

In this sample, this clonotype turned up a few times. J is TRBJ2-7 and V is TRBV20-1, with D possibly being TRBD2 (5 bases). V lost 0 bases, J lost 2 bases, and 14 bases lay in between. The CDR3 covers 15 residues. Germline loops: CDR1 DFQATT, CDR2 SNEGSKA (reference sequence). DNA for the CDR3: TGCAGTGCTAGAGAACCCCGGGAATCACCCTACGAGCAGTACTTC. This translates into CSAREPRESPYEQYF.

This chain joins TRBV7-2 and TRBJ2-1; D is unresolved. V lost 2 bases and J lost 7, with 6 bases in between. The CDR3 contains 12 residues. Germline CDR1 reads SGHTA; CDR2 reads FQGNSA. CDR3 protein: CASSLTLNEQFF. CDR3 sequence (DNA): TGTGCCAGCAGCTTAACTCTTAATGAGCAGTTCTTC.

The chain employs TRBV24-1 and TRBJ2-3; 10 positions match TRBD2. The trim removed 4 bases at V and 4 bases at J, leaving 10 bases unmatched. Germline values: CDR1 KGHDR, CDR2 SFDVKD. The CDR3 runs to 17 residues. CDR3 sequence: CATSDSGGAVAADTQYF. In DNA form, the CDR3 reads TGTGCCACCAGTGACAGCGGGGGGGCCGTCGCGGCAGATACGCAGTATTTT.

The chain is built from TRBV7-2 and TRBJ2-7, with D possibly being TRBD1 (5 bases). Germline values: CDR1 SGHTA, CDR2 FQGNSA. Trimming shortened V by 5 bases and J by 1 base, and 18 bases separated the two germline ends. The CDR3 totals 16 residues. This CDR3 reads CASSPRRDQGSYEQYF. The CDR3 region has the DNA TGTGCCAGCAGCCCCCGGAGAGATCAGGGATCCTACGAGCAGTACTTC.

This chain links TRBV4-2 with TRBJ2-7; TRBD2 matches 10 bases. After removal of 0 bases from V and 0 bases from J, the junction contained 8 bases not matched to a gene. Looked up from germline, CDR1 is LGHNA and CDR2 is YNFKEQ. This CDR3 is built from 18 residues. CDR3 region: CASSQDEASGRFSYEQYF. The CDR3 DNA follows: TGTGCCAGCAGCCAAGACGAGGCTAGCGGGAGATTCTCCTACGAGCAGTACTTC.

This chain links TRBV18 with TRBJ2-2, with 9 bases aligning to TRBD2. With V trimmed by 2 bases and J by 1 base, 2 bases remained unmatched. Germline-derived CDR1 and CDR2 are KGHSH and LQKENI. CDR3 length: 16 residues. In DNA, the CDR3 is TGTGCCAGCTCACCAATGACTAGCGGGAACACCGGGGAGCTGTTTTTT. Translated: CASSPMTSGNTGELFF.